This T cell receptor beta chain was sequenced for a study of OX40 agonist ivuxolimab in advanced cancers. In the study overall: Earlier treatment with anti-PD-1, anti-PD-L1 or anti-CTLA-4 was permitted, and over 35% had received some. Study outcomes and limitations: The authors also found low normalized T-cell clonal expansion in some nonresponders. Determination of antigen specificity was not performed for the expanded peripheral T cells.

Concerning this clone itself: Its antigen is unknown.

Libraries were prepared by immunoSEQ multiplex PCR; TCRdb keeps only in-frame clonotypes and omits some of them. The data contain over 30,000 clones, around 82% of them seen just once; the ten biggest clones take up under 2%. The specimen comprised CD4+ or CD8+ T cells sorted from blood, sampled in a trial of the OX40 agonist ivuxolimab. The receptor comes from an adult with an advanced solid tumor such as melanoma, head and neck, liver or kidney cancer.

The CDR3 DNA follows: TGTGCCAGCAGCCAAGTGGGACTAGCTGGAGGGGAGCTGTTTTTT. This sequence encodes CASSQVGLAGGELFF. The chain recombines TRBV14 with TRBJ2-2, with 9 bases identical to TRBD2. The germline V gene encodes CDR1 SGHDN and CDR2 FVKESK. The CDR3 length is 15 residues. V was pared by 1 base and J by 8 bases, with 5 bases of the junction left unmatched.